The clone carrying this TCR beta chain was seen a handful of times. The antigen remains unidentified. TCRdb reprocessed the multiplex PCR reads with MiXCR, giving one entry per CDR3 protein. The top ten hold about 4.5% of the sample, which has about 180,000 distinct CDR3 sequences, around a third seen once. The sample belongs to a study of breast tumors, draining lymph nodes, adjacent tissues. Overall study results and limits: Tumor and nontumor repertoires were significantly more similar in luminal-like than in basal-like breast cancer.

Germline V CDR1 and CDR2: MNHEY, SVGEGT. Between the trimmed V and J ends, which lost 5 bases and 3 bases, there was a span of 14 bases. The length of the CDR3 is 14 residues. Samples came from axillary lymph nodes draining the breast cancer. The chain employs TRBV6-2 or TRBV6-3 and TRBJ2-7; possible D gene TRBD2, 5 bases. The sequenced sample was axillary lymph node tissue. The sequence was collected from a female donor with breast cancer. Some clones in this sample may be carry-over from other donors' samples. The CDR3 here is CASSPGKGNYEQYF. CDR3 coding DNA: TGTGCCAGCAGTCCGGGAAAAGGGAACTACGAGCAGTACTTC.